The T cell receptor beta chain described here comes from a study of glioma-infiltrating T cells. Study details: Dexamethasone exposure before glioma surgery was limited to six or fewer days. About one million peripheral T cells were targeted at about 4.5- to 10-fold coverage. Study-level points and caveats: CDR3 overlap between tissue and blood was very small. Patients with low tissue-blood divergence carried a signature set of shared blood CDR3 motifs.

TCR alpha and beta CDR3 regions were amplified from RNA using iRepertoire nested multiplex PCR. Via MiXCR, TCRdb re-called the multiplex PCR reads, giving one row per CDR3 protein. This table has 300,000 to 400,000 distinct CDR3 sequences, 41% appearing once. Germline-derived CDR1 and CDR2 are DFQATT and SNEGSKA (reference sequence). There are 15 residues in the CDR3. The V and J ends lost 7 bases and 2 bases, in that order; junction bases with no gene match: 10. About this clonotype itself: As yet, its antigen is unknown.

The TCR originated in a human donor with low-grade glioma or glioblastoma, undergoing nonglioma brain surgery, or in good health (not recorded which). V is TRBV20-1 and J is TRBJ1-1, with 10 bases aligning to TRBD1. The source material was glioma tissue, nonneoplastic brain tissue, or PBMCs (not recorded which). CDR3 in DNA: TGCAGTGGTAAAGGACAGGGGGGCAGAAACACTGAAGCTTTCTTT. Its protein is CSGKGQGGRNTEAFF.